Below are 10 T cell receptor beta chains sequenced from a single sample in a study of cytomegalovirus exposure and HLA in healthy donors (TCRdb year 2017). Libraries were constructed by the immunoSEQ multiplex PCR assay. For the multiplex PCR, a mixture combining 60 forward primers for TCR Vbeta segments and 13 reverse primers for TCR Jbeta segments was used. TCRdb's version of the immuneACCESS table is confined to in-frame rearrangements and falls short of the full clone set. An unresolved V gene accounts for under half of the shortfall where checked; the remainder is of unknown origin. The sample table lists about 52,000 clones, approximately 52% of them with a count of one. The ten most abundant clones make up about 11% of the sample. Material: PBMCs. The receptors here all came from a human donor in good health.

This clone showed up just a few times. The rearrangement uses TRBV7-2 and TRBJ2-5, with a tentative D call TRBD2 (6 bases). The CDR3 runs to 15 residues. V lost 5 bases, J lost 4 bases, and 17 bases lay in between. Germline V gene lookup returns CDR1 SGHTA and CDR2 FQGNSA. The CDR3 nucleotides read TGTGCCAGCAGCCCCTCAGCCGGGACTCGAGAGACCCAGTACTTC. It is translated as CASSPSAGTRETQYF.

This clone was seen only a few times. This rearrangement joins TRBV5-1 to TRBJ2-7; a possible D gene is TRBD2 (5 bases). The CDR3 consists of 14 residues. V was trimmed by 1 base and J by 3 bases, leaving 11 bases between them. CDR1 and CDR2 (germline): SGHRS, YFSETQ. The CDR3 DNA reads TGCGCCAGCAGCTTGAATTGGGAGCTCTACGAGCAGTACTTC. Its protein is CASSLNWELYEQYF.

The chain combines TRBV2 with TRBJ1-2; D gene ambiguous. Between the trimmed V and J ends, which lost 5 bases and 4 bases, there was a span of 20 bases. The germline gives CDR1 SNHLY, CDR2 FYNNEI. The CDR3 runs to 16 residues. The CDR3 sequence: CASSRRPGGESYGYTF. CDR3 bases: TGTGCCAGCAGTCGCCGACCGGGCGGGGAGTCCTATGGCTACACCTTC.

The rearrangement links TRBV10-2 to TRBJ2-7; 12 nucleotides match TRBD2. CDR3 length: 15 amino acids. The trim removed 2 bases at V and 4 bases at J, leaving 3 bases unmatched. Germline V CDR1 and CDR2: WSHSY, SAAADI. The CDR3 nucleotides are TGCGCCAGCAGTGAGCTAGCGGGGGGGCCTTACGAGCAGTACTTC. It is translated as CASSELAGGPYEQYF.

This clone has more than one count but fewer than ten. CDR3 region: CASSPGLAGGVETQYF. The DNA of the CDR3 is TGTGCCAGCAGCCCCGGACTAGCGGGGGGGGTGGAGACCCAGTACTTC. The chain joins TRBV5-4 to TRBJ2-5; 15 bases map to TRBD2. After removal of 4 bases from V and 5 bases from J, the junction contained 6 bases not matched to a gene. The CDR3 totals 16 residues. CDR1 and CDR2 (germline): SGHNT, YYREEE (reference sequence).

The J gene is TRBJ2-7, the V gene TRBV5-1; 10 positions agree with TRBD1. Losses at the gene ends were 4 bases for V and 5 bases for J; bases not matched to a gene: 6. Germline lookup yields CDR1 SGHRS and CDR2 YFSETQ. This CDR3 spans 14 amino acids. The CDR3 coding sequence is TGCGCCAGCAGCGGCGGACAGGGGGTCCACGAGCAGTACTTC. Its translation is CASSGGQGVHEQYF.

In DNA, the CDR3 is TGTGCCAGTAGCCCCTTTGGGGGAGGGGTGAACTATGGCTACACCTTC. Translating gives CASSPFGGGVNYGYTF. This chain joins TRBV19 and TRBJ1-2, with D possibly being TRBD1 (5 bases). This CDR3 is 16 amino acids long. V was cut by 6 bases and J by 2 bases, with 19 bases left in between. CDR1 and CDR2 from the germline V gene are LNHDA and SQIVND (reference sequence).

This sequence joins TRBV29-1 and TRBJ2-5; D uncertain. Per the germline V gene, CDR1 is SQVTM and CDR2 is ANQGSEA. The CDR3 is 13 residues long. The V and J ends lost 7 bases and 2 bases respectively, with 14 bases between them. As DNA, the CDR3 is TGCAGCGCTCTTGCGGCAAATCAAGAGACCCAGTACTTC. Amino acids: CSALAANQETQYF. Supplemented by reference TRBV29-1 and TRBJ2-5, the full variable domain reads SAVISQKPSRDICQRGTSLTIQCQVDSQVTMMFWYRQQPGQSLTLIATANQGSEATYESGFVIDKFPISRPNLTFSTLTVSNMSPEDSSIYLCSALAANQETQYFGPGTRLLVL.

The chain links TRBV6-5 to TRBJ2-7; D may be TRBD2 (6 bases). The CDR3 is 15 residues long. The ends were cut back, 1 base at V and 2 bases at J, with 12 bases in the middle. Germline assignment: CDR1 MNHEY and CDR2 SVGAGI. CDR3 nucleotides: TGTGCCAGCAGTTACTATGACGGGAGTACCTACGAGCAGTACTTC. As protein: CASSYYDGSTYEQYF.

The V and J genes are TRBV7-3 and TRBJ2-7; 9 nucleotides line up with TRBD1. Germline V gives CDR1 SGHTA, CDR2 FQGTGA. V trimming: 3 bases; J trimming: 5 bases; junction bases outside the gene matches: 5. This CDR3 comprises 14 residues. The CDR3 sequence: CASSLGQGGHEQYF. DNA for the CDR3: TGTGCCAGCAGCTTGGGACAGGGCGGCCACGAGCAGTACTTC.